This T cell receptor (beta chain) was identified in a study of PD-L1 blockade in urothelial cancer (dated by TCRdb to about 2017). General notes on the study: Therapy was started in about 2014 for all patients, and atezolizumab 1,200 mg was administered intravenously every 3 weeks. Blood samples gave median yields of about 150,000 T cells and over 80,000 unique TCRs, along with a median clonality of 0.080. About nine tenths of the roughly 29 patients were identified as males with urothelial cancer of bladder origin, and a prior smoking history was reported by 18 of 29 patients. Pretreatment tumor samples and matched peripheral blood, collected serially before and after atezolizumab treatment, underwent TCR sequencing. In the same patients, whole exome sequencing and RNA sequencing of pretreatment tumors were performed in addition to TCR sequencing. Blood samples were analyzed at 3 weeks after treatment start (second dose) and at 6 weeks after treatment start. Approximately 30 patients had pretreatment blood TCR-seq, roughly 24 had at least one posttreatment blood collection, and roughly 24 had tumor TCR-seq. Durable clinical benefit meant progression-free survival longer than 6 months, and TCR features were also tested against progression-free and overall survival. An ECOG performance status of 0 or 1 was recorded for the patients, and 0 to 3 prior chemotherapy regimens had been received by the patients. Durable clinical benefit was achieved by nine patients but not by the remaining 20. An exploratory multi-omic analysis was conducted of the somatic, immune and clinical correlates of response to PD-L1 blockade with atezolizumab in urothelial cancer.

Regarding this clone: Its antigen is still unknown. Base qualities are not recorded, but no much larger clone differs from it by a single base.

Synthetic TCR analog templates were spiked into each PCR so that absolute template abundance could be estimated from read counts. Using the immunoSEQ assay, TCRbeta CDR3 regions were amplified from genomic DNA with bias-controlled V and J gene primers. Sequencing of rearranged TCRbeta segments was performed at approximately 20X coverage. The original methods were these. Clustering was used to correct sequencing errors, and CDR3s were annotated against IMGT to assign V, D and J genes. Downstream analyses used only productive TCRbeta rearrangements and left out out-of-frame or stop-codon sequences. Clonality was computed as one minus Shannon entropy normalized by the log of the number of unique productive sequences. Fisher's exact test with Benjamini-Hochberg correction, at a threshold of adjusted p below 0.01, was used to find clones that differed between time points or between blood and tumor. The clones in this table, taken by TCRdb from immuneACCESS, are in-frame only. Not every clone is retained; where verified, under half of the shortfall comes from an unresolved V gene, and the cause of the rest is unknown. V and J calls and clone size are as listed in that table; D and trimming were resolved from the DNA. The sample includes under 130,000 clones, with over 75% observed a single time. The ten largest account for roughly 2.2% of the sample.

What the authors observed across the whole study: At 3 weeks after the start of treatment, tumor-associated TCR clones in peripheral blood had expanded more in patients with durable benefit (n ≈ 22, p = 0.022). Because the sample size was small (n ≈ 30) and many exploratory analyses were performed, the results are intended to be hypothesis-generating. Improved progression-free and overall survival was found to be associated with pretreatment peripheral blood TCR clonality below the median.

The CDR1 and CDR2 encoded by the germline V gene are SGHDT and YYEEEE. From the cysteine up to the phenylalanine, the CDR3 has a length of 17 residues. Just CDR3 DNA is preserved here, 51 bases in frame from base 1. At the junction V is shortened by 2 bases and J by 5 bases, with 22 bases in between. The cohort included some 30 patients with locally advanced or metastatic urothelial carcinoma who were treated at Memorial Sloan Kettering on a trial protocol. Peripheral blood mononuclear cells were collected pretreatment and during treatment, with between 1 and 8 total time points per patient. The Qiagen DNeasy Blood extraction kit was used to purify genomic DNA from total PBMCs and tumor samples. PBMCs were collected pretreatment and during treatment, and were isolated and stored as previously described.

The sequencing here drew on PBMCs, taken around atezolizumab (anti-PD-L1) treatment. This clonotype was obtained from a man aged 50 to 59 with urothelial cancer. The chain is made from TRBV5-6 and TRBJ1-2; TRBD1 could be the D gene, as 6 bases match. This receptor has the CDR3 CASSFPPPTGDRYGYTF. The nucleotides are TGTGCCAGCAGCTTCCCTCCCCCGACAGGAGACAGATATGGCTACACCTTC. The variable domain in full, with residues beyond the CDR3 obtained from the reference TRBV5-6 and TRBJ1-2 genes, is DAGVTQSPTHLIKTRGQQVTLRCSPKSGHDTVSWYQQALGQGPQFIFQYYEEEERQRGNFPDRFSGHQFPNYSSELNVNALLLGDSALYLCASSFPPPTGDRYGYTFGSGTRLTVV.